This TCR beta chain appears in the sequencing data of a study of T cell responses to AZD1222 COVID-19 vaccine. Study-wide points: The donors showed a predominance of white British ancestry and of females, with possible underestimation of clonal diversity. Distributed over spike, vaccine-associated CD4 TCRs predominated at 160-218 and 743-854.

As concerns this clone: Its target is not known.

Assay used: immunoSEQ multiplex PCR; TCRdb lists only in-frame clones, some missing. The sample yields 100,000 to 150,000 clones, about nine tenths seen once. The receptor was derived from an adult in good health. This specimen consisted of peripheral blood, obtained on day 0 of AZD1222 vaccination.

The CDR3, as DNA: TGTGCCAGCAGTCCTGAGGCAGGCCAGCCCCAGCATTTT. Its translation is CASSPEAGQPQHF. The chain carries TRBV6-4 and TRBJ1-5, with D unresolved. The germline gives CDR1 MRHNA, CDR2 SNTAGT. CDR3 size: 13 residues. The V end was cut by 5 bases, the J end by 7 bases, with 12 bases between.